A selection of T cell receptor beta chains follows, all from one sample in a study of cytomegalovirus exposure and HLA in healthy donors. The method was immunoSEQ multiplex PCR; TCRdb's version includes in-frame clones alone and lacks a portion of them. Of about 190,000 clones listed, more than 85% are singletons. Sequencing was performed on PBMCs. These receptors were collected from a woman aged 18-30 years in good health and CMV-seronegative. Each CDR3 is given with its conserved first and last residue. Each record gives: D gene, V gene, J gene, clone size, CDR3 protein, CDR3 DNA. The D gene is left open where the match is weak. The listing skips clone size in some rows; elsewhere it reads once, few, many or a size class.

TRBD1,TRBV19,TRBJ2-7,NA,CASSIRDSYEQYF,TGTGCCAGTAGTATAAGGGACAGTTACGAGCAGTACTTC
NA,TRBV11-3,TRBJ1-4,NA,CASSPRPWGDEKLFF,TGTGCCAGCAGCCCACGCCCGTGGGGCGATGAAAAACTGTTTTTT
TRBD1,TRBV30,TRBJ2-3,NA,CAWSEWGTGGWTDTQYF,TGTGCCTGGAGTGAGTGGGGGACAGGGGGCTGGACAGATACGCAGTATTTT
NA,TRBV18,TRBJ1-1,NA,CASSTSESGYTEAFF,TGTGCCAGCTCAACATCGGAATCAGGGTACACTGAAGCTTTCTTT
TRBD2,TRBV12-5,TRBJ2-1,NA,CASGGAGGSYNEQFF,TGTGCTAGTGGGGGTGCGGGAGGCTCCTACAATGAGCAGTTCTTC
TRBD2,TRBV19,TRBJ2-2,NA,CASSAYSGSVGELFF,TGTGCCAGTAGTGCTTATAGCGGGAGTGTCGGGGAGCTGTTTTTT
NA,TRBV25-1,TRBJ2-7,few,CASSESGYEQYF,TGTGCCAGCAGTGAATCAGGGTACGAGCAGTACTTC
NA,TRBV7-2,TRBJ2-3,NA,CASSYRSGGSGTDTQYF,TGTGCCAGCAGCTACCGTTCTGGGGGGAGTGGCACAGATACGCAGTATTTT
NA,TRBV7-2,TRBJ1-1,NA,CASSLDINEAFF,TGTGCCAGCAGCTTAGATATAAATGAAGCTTTCTTT
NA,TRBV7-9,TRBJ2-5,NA,CASSLDGGQETQYF,TGTGCCAGCAGCTTAGACGGAGGCCAAGAGACCCAGTACTTC
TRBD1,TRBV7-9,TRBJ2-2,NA,CSSSQGELNTGELFF,TGTTCCAGCAGTCAGGGGGAATTGAACACCGGGGAGCTGTTTTTT
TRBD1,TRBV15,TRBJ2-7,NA,CATSSRTGTGYHF,TGTGCCACCAGCAGCCGGACCGGGACAGGTTACCACTTC
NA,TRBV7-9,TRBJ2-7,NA,CASSLARSGTYEQYF,TGTGCCAGCAGCTTAGCCCGGTCAGGGACCTACGAGCAGTACTTC
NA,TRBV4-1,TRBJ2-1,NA,CASRPVLAEHGEQFF,TGCGCCAGCAGGCCCGTATTAGCGGAACATGGTGAGCAGTTCTTC
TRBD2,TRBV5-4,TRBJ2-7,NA,CASGLDSGGYYEQYF,TGTGCCAGCGGCTTGGACAGCGGGGGGTACTACGAGCAGTACTTC
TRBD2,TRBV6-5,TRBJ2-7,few,CASSLGLAGDYEQYF,TGTGCCAGCAGTCTTGGACTAGCGGGGGACTACGAGCAGTACTTC
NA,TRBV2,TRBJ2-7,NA,CASSLGRRRPYEQYF,TGTGCCAGCAGTCTGGGAAGAAGGAGGCCCTACGAGCAGTACTTC
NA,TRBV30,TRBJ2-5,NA,CAWSSNTRVETQYF,TGTGCCTGGAGTAGCAACACCCGGGTGGAGACCCAGTACTTC
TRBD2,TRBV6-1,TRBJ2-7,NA,CASSATSGSVYEQYF,TGTGCCAGCAGTGCGACTAGCGGGAGTGTATACGAGCAGTACTTC
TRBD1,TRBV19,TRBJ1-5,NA,CASSIDRTGQRPQHF,TGTGCCAGTAGTATAGACAGGACAGGGCAGCGGCCCCAGCATTTT
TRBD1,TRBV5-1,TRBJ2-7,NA,CASSFGTVGDEQYF,TGCGCCAGCAGCTTCGGGACAGTAGGCGACGAGCAGTACTTC
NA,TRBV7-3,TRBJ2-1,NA,CASSSGTYNEQFF,TGTGCCAGCAGCTCAGGGACTTACAATGAGCAGTTCTTC
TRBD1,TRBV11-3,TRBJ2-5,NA,CASSFPGQGTQETQYF,TGTGCCAGCAGCTTCCCCGGACAGGGGACACAAGAGACCCAGTACTTC
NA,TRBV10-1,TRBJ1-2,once,CASSDHRGGYTF,TGCGCCAGCAGTGACCACCGAGGAGGCTACACCTTC
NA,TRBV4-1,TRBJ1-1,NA,CASSQGGVRNTEAFF,TGCGCCAGCAGCCAAGGGGGGGTGAGAAACACTGAAGCTTTCTTT
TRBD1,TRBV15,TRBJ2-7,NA,CATSNSETGDYEQYF,TGTGCCACCAGCAATAGCGAGACAGGGGATTACGAGCAGTACTTC
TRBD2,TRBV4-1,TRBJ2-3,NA,CASSNRLAGGEDTQYF,TGCGCCAGCAGCAACCGACTAGCGGGAGGGGAGGATACGCAGTATTTT
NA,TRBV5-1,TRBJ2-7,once,CASSLDREGYEQYF,TGCGCCAGCAGCTTGGACAGGGAAGGTTACGAGCAGTACTTC
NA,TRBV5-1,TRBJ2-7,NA,CASSLELTYEQYF,TGCGCCAGCAGCTTGGAACTCACCTACGAGCAGTACTTC
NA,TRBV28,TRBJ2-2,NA,CASSFPHTAATGELFF,TGTGCCAGCAGTTTCCCTCATACAGCGGCGACCGGGGAGCTGTTTTTT
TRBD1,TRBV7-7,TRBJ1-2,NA,CASSLDPGGNKYYGYTF,TGTGCTAGCAGCTTAGATCCAGGGGGCAATAAGTACTATGGCTACACCTTC
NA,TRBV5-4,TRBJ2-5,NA,CASSFDRDETQYF,TGTGCCAGCAGCTTTGATCGGGATGAGACCCAGTACTTC
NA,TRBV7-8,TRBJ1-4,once,CASSRRLATNEKLFF,TGTGCCAGCAGCCGGCGGCTAGCAACTAATGAAAAACTGTTTTTT
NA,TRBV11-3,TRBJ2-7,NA,CASSQGSSYEQYF,TGTGCCAGCAGCCAGGGTAGCTCCTACGAGCAGTACTTC
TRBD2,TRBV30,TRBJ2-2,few,CAWRGGRNTGELFF,TGTGCCTGGAGAGGCGGGAGGAACACCGGGGAGCTGTTTTTT
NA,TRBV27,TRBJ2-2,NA,CASRPGGAGELFF,TGTGCCAGCAGGCCGGGCGGGGCCGGGGAGCTGTTTTTT
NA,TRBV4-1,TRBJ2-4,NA,CASSDTGLAKNIQYF,TGCGCCAGCAGCGATACCGGACTGGCCAAAAACATTCAGTACTTC
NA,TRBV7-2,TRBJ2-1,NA,CVSSPVSYSYNEQFF,TGTGTCAGCAGCCCCGTGAGTTACTCCTACAATGAGCAGTTCTTC
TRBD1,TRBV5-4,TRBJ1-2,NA,CASSVGTGNGYTF,TGTGCCAGCAGCGTCGGGACAGGGAATGGCTACACCTTC
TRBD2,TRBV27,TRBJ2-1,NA,CASSLAGGYNEQFF,TGTGCCAGCAGTCTAGCGGGGGGGTACAATGAGCAGTTCTTC
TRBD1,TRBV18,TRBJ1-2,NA,CASSADRANGYTF,TGTGCCAGCTCGGCTGACAGGGCGAACGGCTACACCTTC
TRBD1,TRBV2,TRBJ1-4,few,CASTKLRQGREKLFF,TGTGCCAGCACCAAACTCAGACAGGGCCGCGAAAAACTGTTTTTT
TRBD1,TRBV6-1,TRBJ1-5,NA,CASSETGNSNQPQHF,TGTGCCAGCAGTGAGACAGGGAATAGCAATCAGCCCCAGCATTTT
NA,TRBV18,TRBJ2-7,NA,CASSRDRRSYEQYF,TGTGCCAGCTCACGTGACAGGCGTTCCTACGAGCAGTACTTC
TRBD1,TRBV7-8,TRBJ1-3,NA,CASSLMGQTEGNTIYF,TGTGCCAGCAGCTTAATGGGACAGACTGAGGGAAACACCATATATTTT
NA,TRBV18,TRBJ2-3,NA,CASSPGLGFSTDTQYF,TGTGCCAGCTCACCAGGGCTGGGTTTTAGCACAGATACGCAGTATTTT
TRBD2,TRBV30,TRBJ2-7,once,CAWSSGGGEQYF,TGTGCCTGGAGTAGCGGGGGGGGCGAGCAGTACTTC
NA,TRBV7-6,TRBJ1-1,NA,CASSLGTDTEAFF,TGTGCCAGCAGCTTAGGCACGGACACTGAAGCTTTCTTT
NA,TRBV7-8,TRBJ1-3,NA,CASSDTGYGNTIYF,TGTGCCAGCAGCGATACAGGGTATGGAAACACCATATATTTT
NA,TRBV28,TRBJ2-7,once,CASRSPARGYEQYF,TGTGCCAGCAGATCCCCAGCCAGGGGCTACGAGCAGTACTTC
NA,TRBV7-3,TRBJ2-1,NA,CASSLAASSRNEQFF,TGTGCCAGCAGCTTAGCGGCTAGCTCTCGCAATGAGCAGTTCTTC
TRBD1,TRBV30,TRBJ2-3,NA,CAWSRQGGTDTQYF,TGTGCCTGGTCTCGACAGGGGGGCACAGATACGCAGTATTTT
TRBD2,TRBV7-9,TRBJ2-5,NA,CASSPGLAGATQYF,TGTGCCAGCAGTCCCGGACTAGCCGGGGCGACCCAGTACTTC
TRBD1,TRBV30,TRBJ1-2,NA,CAWEDRRNYGYTF,TGTGCCTGGGAGGACAGGAGAAACTATGGCTACACCTTC
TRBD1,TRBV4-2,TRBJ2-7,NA,CASSQDIQGASYEQYF,TGTGCCAGCAGCCAAGATATCCAGGGGGCATCCTACGAGCAGTACTTC